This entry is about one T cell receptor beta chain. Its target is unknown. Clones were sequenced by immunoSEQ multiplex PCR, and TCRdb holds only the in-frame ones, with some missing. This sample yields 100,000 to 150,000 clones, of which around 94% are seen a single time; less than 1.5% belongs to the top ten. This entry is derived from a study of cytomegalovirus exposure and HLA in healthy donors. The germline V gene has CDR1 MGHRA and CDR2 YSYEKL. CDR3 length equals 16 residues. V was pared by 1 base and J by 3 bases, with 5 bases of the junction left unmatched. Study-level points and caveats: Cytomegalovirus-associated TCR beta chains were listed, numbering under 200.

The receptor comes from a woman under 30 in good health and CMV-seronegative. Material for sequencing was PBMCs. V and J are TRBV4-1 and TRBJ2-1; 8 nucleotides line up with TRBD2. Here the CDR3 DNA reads TGCGCCAGCAGCCAAGCGGCTAGCGGGTACTACAATGAGCAGTTCTTC. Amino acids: CASSQAASGYYNEQFF.